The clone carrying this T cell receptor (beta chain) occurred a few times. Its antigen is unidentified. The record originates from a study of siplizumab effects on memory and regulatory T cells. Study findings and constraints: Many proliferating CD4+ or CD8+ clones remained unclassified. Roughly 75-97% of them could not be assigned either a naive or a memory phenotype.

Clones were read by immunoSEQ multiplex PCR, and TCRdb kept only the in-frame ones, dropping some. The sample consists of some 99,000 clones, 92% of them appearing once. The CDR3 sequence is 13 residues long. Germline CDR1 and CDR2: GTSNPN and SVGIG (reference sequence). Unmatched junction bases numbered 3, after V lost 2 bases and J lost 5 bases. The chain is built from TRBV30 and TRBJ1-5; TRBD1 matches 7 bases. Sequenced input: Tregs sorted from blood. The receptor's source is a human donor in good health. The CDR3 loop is CAWSRQGDQPQHF. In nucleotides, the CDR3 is TGTGCCTGGAGTCGTCAGGGGGATCAGCCCCAGCATTTT. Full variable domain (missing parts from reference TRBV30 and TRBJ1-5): SQTIHQWPATLVQPVGSPLSLECTVEGTSNPNLYWYRQAAGRGLQLLFYSVGIGQISSEVPQNLSASRPQDRQFILSSKKLLLSDSGFYLCAWSRQGDQPQHFGDGTRLSIL.